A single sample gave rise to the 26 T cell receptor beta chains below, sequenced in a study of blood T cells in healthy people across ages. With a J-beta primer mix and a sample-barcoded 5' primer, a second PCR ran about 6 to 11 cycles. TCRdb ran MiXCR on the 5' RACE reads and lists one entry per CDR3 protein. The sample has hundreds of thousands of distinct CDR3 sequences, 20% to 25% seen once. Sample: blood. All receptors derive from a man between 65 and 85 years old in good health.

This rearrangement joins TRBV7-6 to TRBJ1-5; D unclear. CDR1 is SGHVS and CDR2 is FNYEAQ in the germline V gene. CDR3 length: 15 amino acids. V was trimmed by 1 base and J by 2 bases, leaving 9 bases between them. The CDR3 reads CASSLDPGGNQPQHF. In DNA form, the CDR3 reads TGTGCCAGCAGCTTAGACCCTGGGGGCAATCAGCCCCAGCATTTT.

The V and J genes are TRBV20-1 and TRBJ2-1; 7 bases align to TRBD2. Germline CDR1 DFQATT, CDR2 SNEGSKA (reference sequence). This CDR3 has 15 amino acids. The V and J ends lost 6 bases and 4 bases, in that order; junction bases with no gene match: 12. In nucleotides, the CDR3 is TGCAGTGCCCAGCGGAGGGAGGGCAGTTACAATGAGCAGTTCTTC. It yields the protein CSAQRREGSYNEQFF.

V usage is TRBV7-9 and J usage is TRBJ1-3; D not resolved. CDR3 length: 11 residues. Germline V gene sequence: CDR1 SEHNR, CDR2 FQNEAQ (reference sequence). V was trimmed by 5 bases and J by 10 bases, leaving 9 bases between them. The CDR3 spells CASSPSRTIYF. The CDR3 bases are TGTGCCAGCAGCCCTTCGCGGACCATATATTTT.

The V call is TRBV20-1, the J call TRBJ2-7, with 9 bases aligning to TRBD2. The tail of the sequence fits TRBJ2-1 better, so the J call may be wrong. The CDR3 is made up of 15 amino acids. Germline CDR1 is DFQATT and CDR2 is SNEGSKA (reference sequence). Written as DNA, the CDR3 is TGCAGTGCTAGAGCCCGCGGGAGGGTGTACAATGAGCAGTTCTTC. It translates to CSARARGRVYNEQFF.

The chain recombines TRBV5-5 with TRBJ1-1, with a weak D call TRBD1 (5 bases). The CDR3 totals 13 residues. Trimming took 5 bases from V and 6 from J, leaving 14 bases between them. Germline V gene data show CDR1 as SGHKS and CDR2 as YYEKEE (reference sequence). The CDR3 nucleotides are TGTGCCAGCAGTCGCTTGGGGGACGCTGAAGCTTTCTTT. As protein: CASSRLGDAEAFF. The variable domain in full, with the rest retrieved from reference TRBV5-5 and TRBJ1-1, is DAGVTQSPTHLIKTRGQQVTLRCSPISGHKSVSWYQQVLGQGPQFIFQYYEKEERGRGNFPDRFSARQFPNYSSELNVNALLLGDSALYLCASSRLGDAEAFFGQGTRLTVV.

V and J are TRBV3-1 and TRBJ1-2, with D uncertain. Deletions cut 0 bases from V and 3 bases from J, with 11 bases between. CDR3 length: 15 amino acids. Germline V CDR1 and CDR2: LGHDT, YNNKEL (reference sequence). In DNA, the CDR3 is TGTGCCAGCAGCCAAGATACAGTTAATCACTATGGCTACACCTTC. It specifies CASSQDTVNHYGYTF.

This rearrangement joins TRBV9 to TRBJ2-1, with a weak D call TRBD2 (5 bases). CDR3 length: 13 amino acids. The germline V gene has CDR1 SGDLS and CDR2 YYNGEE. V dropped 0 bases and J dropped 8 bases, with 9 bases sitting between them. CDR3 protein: CASSVGGWDEQFF. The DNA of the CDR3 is TGTGCCAGCAGCGTAGGCGGGTGGGATGAGCAGTTCTTC. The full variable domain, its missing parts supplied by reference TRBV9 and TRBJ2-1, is DSGVTQTPKHLITATGQRVTLRCSPRSGDLSVYWYQQSLDQGLQFLIQYYNGEERAKGNILERFSAQQFPDLHSELNLSSLELGDSALYFCASSVGGWDEQFFGPGTRLTVL.

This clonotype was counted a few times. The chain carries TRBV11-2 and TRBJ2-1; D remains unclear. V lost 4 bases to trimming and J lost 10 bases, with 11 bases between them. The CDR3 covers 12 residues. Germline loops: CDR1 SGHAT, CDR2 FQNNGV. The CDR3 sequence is CASSSHSREQFF. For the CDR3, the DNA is TGTGCCAGCAGCTCCCATTCGAGGGAGCAGTTCTTC.

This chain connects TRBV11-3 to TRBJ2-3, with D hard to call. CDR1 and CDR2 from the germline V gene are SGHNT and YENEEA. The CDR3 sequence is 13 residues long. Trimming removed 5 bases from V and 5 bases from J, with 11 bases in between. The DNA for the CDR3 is TGTGCCAGCAGCGGAATTAGTGGAGATACGCAGTATTTT. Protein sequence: CASSGISGDTQYF.

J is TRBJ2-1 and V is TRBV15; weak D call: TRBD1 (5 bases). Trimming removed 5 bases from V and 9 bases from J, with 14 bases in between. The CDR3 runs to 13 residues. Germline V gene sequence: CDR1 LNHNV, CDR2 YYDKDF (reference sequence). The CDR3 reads CATSGAPTPEQFF. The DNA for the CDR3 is TGTGCCACCAGCGGGGCCCCCACGCCTGAGCAGTTCTTC.

Written as DNA, the CDR3 is TGTGCCAGCAGCACTCGCCCGGGACTAGCACCGTATTTT. Its protein is CASSTRPGLAPYF. The genes are TRBV7-2 and TRBJ2-3; 9 bases match TRBD2. The junction had 11 bases not matched to a gene; V was cut back by 5 bases and J by 14 bases. Germline CDR1 reads SGHTA; CDR2 reads FQGNSA. The CDR3 consists of 13 residues.

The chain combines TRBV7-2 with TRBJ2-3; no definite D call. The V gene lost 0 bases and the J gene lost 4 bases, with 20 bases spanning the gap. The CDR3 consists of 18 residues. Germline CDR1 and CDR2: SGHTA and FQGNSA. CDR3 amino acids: CASSLALVATVYSDTQYF. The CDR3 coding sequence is TGTGCCAGCAGCTTAGCGCTGGTGGCGACCGTTTATTCAGATACGCAGTATTTT.

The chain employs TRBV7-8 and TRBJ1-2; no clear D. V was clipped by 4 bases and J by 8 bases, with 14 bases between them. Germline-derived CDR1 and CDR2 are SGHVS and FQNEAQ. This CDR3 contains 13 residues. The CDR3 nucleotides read TGTGCCAGCAGCTCTGCTATACGGGAGGGCTACACCTTC. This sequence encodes CASSSAIREGYTF.

The CDR3 reads CASAPGGTFEQYF. The CDR3 DNA reads TGTGCCAGCGCACCGGGGGGGACCTTTGAGCAGTACTTC. The chain recombines TRBV7-6 with TRBJ2-5; 8 bases line up with TRBD2. From germline, CDR1 is SGHVS and CDR2 FNYEAQ. The CDR3 is made up of 13 amino acids. The V gene end was trimmed by 8 bases and the J gene end by 11 bases; junction bases not matched to a gene: 13.

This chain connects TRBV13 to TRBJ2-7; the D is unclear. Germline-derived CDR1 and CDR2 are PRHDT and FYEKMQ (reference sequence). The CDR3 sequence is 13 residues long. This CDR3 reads CAGSLDPSYEQYV. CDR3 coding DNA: TGTGCCGGCAGCTTAGACCCCTCCTACGAGCAGTACGTC.

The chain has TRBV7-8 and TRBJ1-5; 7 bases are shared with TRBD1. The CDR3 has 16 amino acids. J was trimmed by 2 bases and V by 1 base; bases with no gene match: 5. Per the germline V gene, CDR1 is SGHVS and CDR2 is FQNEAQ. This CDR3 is CASSLGDRVGNQPQHF. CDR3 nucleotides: TGTGCCAGCAGCTTAGGTGACAGGGTGGGCAATCAGCCCCAGCATTTT.

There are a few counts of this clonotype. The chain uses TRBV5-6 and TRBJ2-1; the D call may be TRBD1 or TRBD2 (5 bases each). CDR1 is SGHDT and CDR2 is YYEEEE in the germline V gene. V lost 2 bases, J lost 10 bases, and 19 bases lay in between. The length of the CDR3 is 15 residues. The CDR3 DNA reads TGTGCCAGCAGCTTCTTGGGGCTCCTCTGGGAGGAGCAGTTCTTC. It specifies CASSFLGLLWEEQFF.

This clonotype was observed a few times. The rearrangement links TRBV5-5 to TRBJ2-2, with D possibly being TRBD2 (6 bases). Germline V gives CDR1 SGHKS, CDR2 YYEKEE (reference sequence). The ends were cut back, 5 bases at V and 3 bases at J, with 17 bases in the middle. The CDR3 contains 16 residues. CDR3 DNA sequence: TGTGCCAGCAGGGGCCGGGGGTCCTTGGACACCGGGGAGCTGTTTTTT. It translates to CASRGRGSLDTGELFF. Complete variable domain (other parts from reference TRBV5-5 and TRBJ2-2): DAGVTQSPTHLIKTRGQQVTLRCSPISGHKSVSWYQQVLGQGPQFIFQYYEKEERGRGNFPDRFSARQFPNYSSELNVNALLLGDSALYLCASRGRGSLDTGELFFGEGSRLTVL.

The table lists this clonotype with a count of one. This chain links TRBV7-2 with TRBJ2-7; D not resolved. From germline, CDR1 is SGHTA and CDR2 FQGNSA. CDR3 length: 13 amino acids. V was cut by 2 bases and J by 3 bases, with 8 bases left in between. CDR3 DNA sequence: TGTGCCAGCAGCTTAAACTACTTCTACGAGCAGTACGTC. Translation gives CASSLNYFYEQYV.

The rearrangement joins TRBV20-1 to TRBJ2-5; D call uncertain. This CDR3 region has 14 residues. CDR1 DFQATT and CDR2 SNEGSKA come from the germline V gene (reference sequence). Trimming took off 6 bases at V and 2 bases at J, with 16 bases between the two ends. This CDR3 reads CSAIPDGFQETQYF. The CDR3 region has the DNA TGCAGTGCGATACCAGACGGCTTTCAAGAGACCCAGTACTTC.

Here the CDR3 reads CSARDEKRGGAEQFF. The CDR3 DNA follows: TGCAGTGCTAGAGATGAAAAGCGGGGGGGCGCCGAGCAGTTCTTC. This rearrangement joins TRBV20-1 to TRBJ2-1; 10 bases agree with TRBD2. The CDR3 has 15 residues. V shed 0 bases and J 10 bases; nucleotides not matched to a gene: 9. Per the germline V gene, CDR1 is DFQATT and CDR2 is SNEGSKA (reference sequence).

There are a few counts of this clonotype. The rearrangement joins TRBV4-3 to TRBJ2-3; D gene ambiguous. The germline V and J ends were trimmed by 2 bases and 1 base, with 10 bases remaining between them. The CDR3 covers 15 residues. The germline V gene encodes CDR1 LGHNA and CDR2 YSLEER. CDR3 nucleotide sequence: TGCGCCAGCAGCCAATGGGCCCTGGGCACAGATACGCAGTATTTT. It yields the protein CASSQWALGTDTQYF.

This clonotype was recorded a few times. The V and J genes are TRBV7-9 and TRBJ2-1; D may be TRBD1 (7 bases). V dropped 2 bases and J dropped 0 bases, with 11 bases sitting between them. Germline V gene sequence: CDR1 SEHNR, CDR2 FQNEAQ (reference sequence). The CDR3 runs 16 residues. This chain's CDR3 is CASSLSQGGSYNEQFF. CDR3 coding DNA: TGTGCCAGCAGCTTATCCCAGGGGGGCTCCTACAATGAGCAGTTCTTC.

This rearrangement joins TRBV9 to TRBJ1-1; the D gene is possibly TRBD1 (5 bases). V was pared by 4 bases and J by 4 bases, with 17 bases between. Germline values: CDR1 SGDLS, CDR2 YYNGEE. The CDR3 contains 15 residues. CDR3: CASSPQAGRLTEAFF. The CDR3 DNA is TGTGCCAGCAGCCCGCAGGCAGGGCGGCTCACTGAAGCTTTCTTT.

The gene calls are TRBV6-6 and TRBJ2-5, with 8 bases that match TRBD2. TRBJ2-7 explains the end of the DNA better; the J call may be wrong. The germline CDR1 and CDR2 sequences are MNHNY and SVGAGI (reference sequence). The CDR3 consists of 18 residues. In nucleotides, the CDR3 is TGTGCCAGCAGTTCCTCTATCGGTAGCGGGGCCAGCTCCTACGAGCAGTACTTC. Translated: CASSSSIGSGASSYEQYF.

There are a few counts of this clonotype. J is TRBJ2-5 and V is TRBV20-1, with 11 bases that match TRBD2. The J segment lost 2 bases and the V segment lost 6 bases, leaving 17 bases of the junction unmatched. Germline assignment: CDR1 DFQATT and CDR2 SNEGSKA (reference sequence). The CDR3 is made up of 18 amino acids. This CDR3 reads CSANPPTRLAGRQETQYF. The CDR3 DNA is TGCAGTGCCAATCCGCCTACTCGACTAGCGGGACGGCAAGAGACCCAGTACTTC.